These 2 T cell receptor beta chains came from one sample sequenced in a study of blood T cells in healthy people across ages. Then a second PCR, running about 6 to 12 cycles, was carried out with a sample-barcoded 5' primer and a J-beta primer mix. TCRdb re-called the 5' RACE reads through MiXCR, storing one row per CDR3 protein. The repertoire holds some 1,800,000 distinct CDR3 sequences, with about 39% as singletons. Material for sequencing was blood. These receptors were taken from a human donor in good health.

A few counts support this clonotype. The chain employs TRBV4-3 and TRBJ2-4, with 8 bases aligning to TRBD1. Near its end, the DNA agrees better with TRBJ2-7, so the J call may be wrong. This CDR3 region has 17 residues. Germline V gene data show CDR1 as LGHNA and CDR2 as YSLEER. CDR3: CASSQDPPGGPYYEQYF. CDR3 nucleotides: TGCGCCAGCAGCCAAGATCCCCCAGGGGGCCCCTACTACGAGCAGTACTTC.

This rearrangement joins TRBV20-1 to TRBJ1-5, with D unclear. CDR1 and CDR2 from the germline V gene are DFQATT and SNEGSKA (reference sequence). Trimming took off 3 bases at V and 3 bases at J, with 18 bases between the two ends. This CDR3 comprises 16 residues. CDR3 protein: CSASGVVFPANQPQHF. The CDR3 nucleotides read TGCAGTGCTAGTGGGGTAGTATTCCCGGCCAATCAGCCCCAGCATTTT.